This T cell receptor beta chain emerged from a study of T cell changes during pregnancy in multiple sclerosis. V lost 2 bases to trimming and J lost 0 bases; unmatched junction nucleotides: 4. Germline V gives CDR1 SGHRS, CDR2 YFSETQ. The length of the CDR3 is 15 residues. This table comes from immunoSEQ multiplex PCR, and its TCRdb copy is limited to in-frame clones, with some not included. The table shows 60,000 to 65,000 clones, with 90% occurring only once. The gene calls are TRBV5-1 and TRBJ1-2; 7 positions match TRBD1. This clonotype was obtained from a female donor in good health, enrolled as a control in a pregnancy study. The sequencing here drew on peripheral blood, taken in the second trimester of pregnancy. The CDR3 nucleotides read TGCGCCAGCAGCTTCGGGACAGAAACTAACTATGGCTACACCTTC. As protein: CASSFGTETNYGYTF.